Listed below are T cell receptor beta chains from one sample, sequenced in a study of Ad26.COV2.S vaccination and SARS-CoV-2 variants. This table comes from immunoSEQ multiplex PCR, and its TCRdb copy is limited to in-frame clones, with some not included. The table lists roughly 350,000 clones, around 90% of them singletons. This specimen was peripheral blood, taken in a trial of Ad26.COV2.S vaccine versus placebo. The receptors here all came from a person aged 18-65 years who received the Ad26.COV2.S COVID-19 vaccine or a placebo. Each CDR3 is given with its conserved first and last residue. The order of the fields is clone size, D gene, J gene, V gene, CDR3 DNA, CDR3 protein. D genes are given only for firm matches. The size field is filled for only some rows; it gives once, few, many or a size class.

clone_size: .; d_call: .; j_call: TRBJ2-5; v_call: TRBV6-6; cdr3_nt: TGTGCCAGCACTTTAGACGGACAGATGTACTTC; cdr3_aa: CASTLDGQMYF
clone_size: .; d_call: TRBD1; j_call: TRBJ1-1; v_call: TRBV10-3; cdr3_nt: TGTGCCATCAGTGGCAGGGGGCGGAACACTGAAGCTTTCTTT; cdr3_aa: CAISGRGRNTEAFF
clone_size: .; d_call: .; j_call: TRBJ1-2; v_call: TRBV29-1; cdr3_nt: TGCAGCGTCCGCCGGGAGGCCTATGGCTACACCTTC; cdr3_aa: CSVRREAYGYTF
clone_size: .; d_call: .; j_call: TRBJ1-1; v_call: TRBV29-1; cdr3_nt: TGCAGCATAGGGGTTTCTAAGAACACTGAAGCTTTCTTT; cdr3_aa: CSIGVSKNTEAFF
clone_size: .; d_call: .; j_call: TRBJ2-7; v_call: TRBV9; cdr3_nt: TGTGCCAGCAGCCCCAGAACGGGGTACGAGCAGTACTTC; cdr3_aa: CASSPRTGYEQYF
clone_size: .; d_call: .; j_call: TRBJ1-2; v_call: TRBV7-8; cdr3_nt: TGTGCCAGCAGCCCGGACGGCTATGGCTACACCTTC; cdr3_aa: CASSPDGYGYTF
clone_size: .; d_call: .; j_call: TRBJ2-1; v_call: TRBV11-3; cdr3_nt: TGTGCCAGCAGCAAATCAGGGGTTGAGCAGTTCTTC; cdr3_aa: CASSKSGVEQFF
clone_size: .; d_call: .; j_call: TRBJ2-7; v_call: TRBV12-3/TRBV12-4; cdr3_nt: TGTGCCAGCAGTGTGACAGAATACGAGCAGTACTTC; cdr3_aa: CASSVTEYEQYF
clone_size: .; d_call: .; j_call: TRBJ2-1; v_call: TRBV7-7; cdr3_nt: TGTGCTAGCAGCTTGGAGGCCGGGGCGAGCGATGAGCAGTTCTTC; cdr3_aa: CASSLEAGASDEQFF
clone_size: .; d_call: .; j_call: TRBJ2-1; v_call: TRBV19; cdr3_nt: TGTGCCAGTACTCGAAAAGGGGGGACCGGTTACAATGAGCAGTTCTTC; cdr3_aa: CASTRKGGTGYNEQFF
clone_size: .; d_call: TRBD1; j_call: TRBJ1-2; v_call: TRBV12-3/TRBV12-4; cdr3_nt: TGTGCCAGCAGGTTAACAGGGGGCTATGGCTACACCTTC; cdr3_aa: CASRLTGGYGYTF
clone_size: .; d_call: .; j_call: TRBJ2-7; v_call: TRBV4-2; cdr3_nt: TGTGCCAGCAGCCAAGATGGGAACGAGCAGTACTTC; cdr3_aa: CASSQDGNEQYF
clone_size: few; d_call: .; j_call: TRBJ1-2; v_call: TRBV6-5; cdr3_nt: TGTGCCAGCAGTTACTCAGGGAACTATGGCTACACCTTC; cdr3_aa: CASSYSGNYGYTF
clone_size: .; d_call: .; j_call: TRBJ2-7; v_call: TRBV6-5; cdr3_nt: TGTGCCACCTACAGGAGCTCCTACGAGCAGTACTTC; cdr3_aa: CATYRSSYEQYF
clone_size: .; d_call: .; j_call: TRBJ2-7; v_call: TRBV5-5; cdr3_nt: TGTGCCAGCAGCTTTAAAAGGGACACTAGATCCTACGAGCAGTACTTC; cdr3_aa: CASSFKRDTRSYEQYF
clone_size: once; d_call: TRBD1; j_call: TRBJ1-5; v_call: TRBV10-3; cdr3_nt: TGTGCCATCAGTGAACAGGGGTCCAATCAGCCCCAGCATTTT; cdr3_aa: CAISEQGSNQPQHF
clone_size: once; d_call: TRBD1; j_call: TRBJ2-7; v_call: TRBV14; cdr3_nt: TGTGCCAGCAGCCAGAGACAGGGAGCCTACTCCTACGAGCAGTACTTC; cdr3_aa: CASSQRQGAYSYEQYF
clone_size: .; d_call: .; j_call: TRBJ1-5; v_call: TRBV7-2; cdr3_nt: TGTGCCAGCAGCCCCCGGGGAAATCAGCCCCAGCATTTT; cdr3_aa: CASSPRGNQPQHF
clone_size: .; d_call: TRBD1; j_call: TRBJ1-2; v_call: TRBV3-1/TRBV3-2; cdr3_nt: TGTGCCAGCAGCCCGAACATACAGGGGGCTGGCGGCTACACCTTC; cdr3_aa: CASSPNIQGAGGYTF
clone_size: .; d_call: .; j_call: TRBJ2-2; v_call: TRBV12-5; cdr3_nt: TGTGCTAGTGGTCCTTACACCGGGGAGCTGTTTTTT; cdr3_aa: CASGPYTGELFF
clone_size: .; d_call: TRBD1; j_call: TRBJ1-2; v_call: TRBV19; cdr3_nt: TGTGCCAGTAGTGCAGGGACAGTAGACTACACCTTC; cdr3_aa: CASSAGTVDYTF
clone_size: once; d_call: .; j_call: TRBJ1-1; v_call: TRBV6-5; cdr3_nt: TGTGCCAGCAGTAAACAGACACACCCTGACACTGAAGCTTTCTTT; cdr3_aa: CASSKQTHPDTEAFF
clone_size: .; d_call: .; j_call: TRBJ1-2; v_call: TRBV19; cdr3_nt: TGTGCCAGTAGTATCATTAAGGACTATGGCTACACCTTC; cdr3_aa: CASSIIKDYGYTF
clone_size: .; d_call: TRBD1; j_call: TRBJ1-5; v_call: TRBV4-2; cdr3_nt: TGTGCCAGCAGCCAAAGGACAGGGACGGGGGATCAGCCCCAGCATTTT; cdr3_aa: CASSQRTGTGDQPQHF
clone_size: .; d_call: TRBD1; j_call: TRBJ2-3; v_call: TRBV14; cdr3_nt: TGTGCCAGCAGCTTCCTGGGACAGGAGGCAGATACGCAGTATTTT; cdr3_aa: CASSFLGQEADTQYF
clone_size: .; d_call: .; j_call: TRBJ1-1; v_call: TRBV11-2; cdr3_nt: TGTGCCAGCAGCTTAAGTCGGGCGCCAGGGAACACTGAAGCTTTCTTT; cdr3_aa: CASSLSRAPGNTEAFF
clone_size: .; d_call: .; j_call: TRBJ2-7; v_call: TRBV5-6; cdr3_nt: TGTGCCAGCAGCCCCACATCGGACGTTTACGAGCAGTACTTC; cdr3_aa: CASSPTSDVYEQYF
clone_size: once; d_call: .; j_call: TRBJ1-4; v_call: TRBV2; cdr3_nt: TGTGCCAGCAGTGGTTTTGGTAGTGAAAAACTGTTTTTT; cdr3_aa: CASSGFGSEKLFF
clone_size: .; d_call: TRBD1; j_call: TRBJ1-2; v_call: TRBV5-1; cdr3_nt: TGCGCCAGCAGCTTGACAGGGGGGGTGTATGGCTACACCTTC; cdr3_aa: CASSLTGGVYGYTF
clone_size: .; d_call: TRBD1; j_call: TRBJ2-7; v_call: TRBV6-1; cdr3_nt: TGTGCCAGCAGTAAAGAATACAGGGGAGTGACCTACGAGCAGTACTTC; cdr3_aa: CASSKEYRGVTYEQYF
clone_size: .; d_call: .; j_call: TRBJ1-6; v_call: TRBV25-1; cdr3_nt: TGTGCCAGCAGACCGCCCGGACGCAGCTTCGGTTCACCCCTCCACTTT; cdr3_aa: CASRPPGRSFGSPLHF
clone_size: .; d_call: TRBD2; j_call: TRBJ2-7; v_call: TRBV4-1; cdr3_nt: TGCGCCAGCAGCCAAGGACTAGCGGTCTCCTACGAGCAGTACTTC; cdr3_aa: CASSQGLAVSYEQYF
clone_size: .; d_call: .; j_call: TRBJ2-2; v_call: TRBV19; cdr3_nt: TGTGCCAGTAGTATTTACAGGGTCACCGGGGAGCTGTTTTTT; cdr3_aa: CASSIYRVTGELFF
clone_size: once; d_call: TRBD2; j_call: TRBJ2-5; v_call: TRBV5-1; cdr3_nt: TGCGCCAGCAGCTTGCAGGGACTAGCGGAAGAGACCCAGTACTTC; cdr3_aa: CASSLQGLAEETQYF
clone_size: .; d_call: .; j_call: TRBJ1-1; v_call: TRBV3-1/TRBV3-2; cdr3_nt: TGTGCCAGCAGCCAAGATGCGTCCGTGAACACTGAAGCTTTCTTT; cdr3_aa: CASSQDASVNTEAFF
clone_size: .; d_call: .; j_call: TRBJ2-1; v_call: TRBV7-2; cdr3_nt: TGTGCCAGCAGCTCCGAATTACCCACCTACAATGAGCAGTTCTTC; cdr3_aa: CASSSELPTYNEQFF
clone_size: .; d_call: .; j_call: TRBJ1-1; v_call: TRBV6-5; cdr3_nt: TGTGCCAGCAGAAAAGGGCCGTCTCGGACTGAAGCTTTCTTT; cdr3_aa: CASRKGPSRTEAFF
clone_size: few; d_call: .; j_call: TRBJ1-1; v_call: TRBV30; cdr3_nt: TGTGCGGCCGAGCGGAACACTGAAGCTTTCTTT; cdr3_aa: CAAERNTEAFF
clone_size: .; d_call: TRBD2; j_call: TRBJ2-5; v_call: TRBV9; cdr3_nt: TGTGCCAGCAGCGTAGTAGCGGGGGGCGCCCAAGAGACCCAGTACTTC; cdr3_aa: CASSVVAGGAQETQYF
clone_size: .; d_call: .; j_call: TRBJ1-2; v_call: TRBV4-3; cdr3_nt: TGCGCCAGCAGCCAAGATTGGGCAACGAACTATGGCTACACCTTC; cdr3_aa: CASSQDWATNYGYTF
clone_size: .; d_call: .; j_call: TRBJ2-2; v_call: TRBV9; cdr3_nt: TGTGCCAGCAGCGTTTACGGAACCGGGGAGCTGTTTTTT; cdr3_aa: CASSVYGTGELFF
clone_size: .; d_call: TRBD1; j_call: TRBJ1-1; v_call: TRBV6-1; cdr3_nt: TGTGCCAGCAGTGACCCTCGACAGGGGATGAACACTGAAGCTTTCTTT; cdr3_aa: CASSDPRQGMNTEAFF
clone_size: .; d_call: TRBD1; j_call: TRBJ2-3; v_call: TRBV11-2; cdr3_nt: TGTGCCAGCAGCTTAGTACAGGGGGCGCGGGATACGCAGTATTTT; cdr3_aa: CASSLVQGARDTQYF
clone_size: once; d_call: TRBD1; j_call: TRBJ2-1; v_call: TRBV12-5; cdr3_nt: TGTGCTAGTGCCACAGGGGACAGGGGACGCGATGAGCAGTTCTTC; cdr3_aa: CASATGDRGRDEQFF
clone_size: few; d_call: TRBD1; j_call: TRBJ2-4; v_call: TRBV27; cdr3_nt: TGTGCCAGCAGGAGACAGGGGGTCCTAGCCAAAAACATTCAGTACTTC; cdr3_aa: CASRRQGVLAKNIQYF
clone_size: .; d_call: .; j_call: TRBJ1-1; v_call: TRBV5-6; cdr3_nt: TGTGCCAGCAGCTTGGGAGTAGCTGAAGCTTTCTTT; cdr3_aa: CASSLGVAEAFF
clone_size: .; d_call: .; j_call: TRBJ1-6; v_call: TRBV11-2; cdr3_nt: TGTGCCAGCAGCTCCCTCACCAACCCAGGGGTGAGGAATTCACCCCTCCACTTT; cdr3_aa: CASSSLTNPGVRNSPLHF
clone_size: .; d_call: .; j_call: TRBJ2-3; v_call: TRBV11-2; cdr3_nt: TGTGCCAGCAGCTTAGGACCAGCTTACAGCACAGATACGCAGTATTTT; cdr3_aa: CASSLGPAYSTDTQYF
clone_size: .; d_call: .; j_call: TRBJ1-4; v_call: TRBV3-1/TRBV3-2; cdr3_nt: TGTGCCAGCAGCCTGGCGGCAGGGCCGGGTGAAAAACTGTTTTTT; cdr3_aa: CASSLAAGPGEKLFF
clone_size: .; d_call: .; j_call: TRBJ2-5; v_call: TRBV7-9; cdr3_nt: TGTGCCAGCAGCTTATTTTTCGGGGGCCAAGAGACCCAGTACTTC; cdr3_aa: CASSLFFGGQETQYF
clone_size: .; d_call: .; j_call: TRBJ1-3; v_call: TRBV4-3; cdr3_nt: TGCGCCAGCAGCCAAGACGTTTCAGATGGAAACACCATATATTTT; cdr3_aa: CASSQDVSDGNTIYF
clone_size: .; d_call: .; j_call: TRBJ1-5; v_call: TRBV7-9; cdr3_nt: TGTGCCAGCAGCTTGGGAGAGGGTAGGAGCAATCAGCCCCAGCATTTT; cdr3_aa: CASSLGEGRSNQPQHF
clone_size: .; d_call: .; j_call: TRBJ2-7; v_call: TRBV19; cdr3_nt: TGTGCCAGTAGTATATCCAGGGATTCCTACGAGCAGTACTTC; cdr3_aa: CASSISRDSYEQYF
clone_size: few; d_call: .; j_call: TRBJ1-6; v_call: TRBV7-8; cdr3_nt: TGTGCCAGCAGCTTAGACATGAACACAATCAGCTCCTATAATTCACCCCTCCACTTT; cdr3_aa: CASSLDMNTISSYNSPLHF
clone_size: .; d_call: .; j_call: TRBJ1-4; v_call: TRBV7-9; cdr3_nt: TGTGCCAGCAGCCCGGACCCCTACAAAACCGAAAAACTGTTTTTT; cdr3_aa: CASSPDPYKTEKLFF
clone_size: .; d_call: TRBD1; j_call: TRBJ1-1; v_call: TRBV7-6; cdr3_nt: TGTGCCAGCAGCTTAGCTCCGGACAGGGTGGGAACTGAAGCTTTCTTT; cdr3_aa: CASSLAPDRVGTEAFF
clone_size: .; d_call: TRBD2; j_call: TRBJ2-3; v_call: TRBV7-2; cdr3_nt: TGTGCCAGCAGCTTTCCAGCACTGCTAGCGGGGGCTCACACAGATACGCAGTATTTT; cdr3_aa: CASSFPALLAGAHTDTQYF